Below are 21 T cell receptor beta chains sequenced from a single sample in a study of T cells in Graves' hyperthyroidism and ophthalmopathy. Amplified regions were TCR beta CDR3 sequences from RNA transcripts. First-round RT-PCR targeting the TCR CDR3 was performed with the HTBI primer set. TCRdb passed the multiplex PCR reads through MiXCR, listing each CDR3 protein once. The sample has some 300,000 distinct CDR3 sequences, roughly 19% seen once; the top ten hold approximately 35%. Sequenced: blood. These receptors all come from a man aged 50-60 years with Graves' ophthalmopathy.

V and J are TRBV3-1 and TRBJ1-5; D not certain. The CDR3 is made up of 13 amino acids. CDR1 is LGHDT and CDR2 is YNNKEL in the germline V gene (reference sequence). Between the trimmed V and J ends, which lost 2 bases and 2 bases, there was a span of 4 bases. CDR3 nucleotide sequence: TGTGCCAGCAGCCAAAAGGGCAATCAGCCCCAGCATTTT. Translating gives CASSQKGNQPQHF.

CDR3 DNA sequence: TGTGCCAGCAGTTTCGAACAGGGGGCAGGCTATGGCTACACCTTC. Protein product: CASSFEQGAGYGYTF. The chain links TRBV6-1 to TRBJ1-2; 9 bases map to TRBD1. The V gene end was trimmed by 5 bases and the J gene end by 4 bases; junction bases not matched to a gene: 8. Germline CDR1 reads MNHNS; CDR2 reads SASEGT. CDR3 length: 15 residues.

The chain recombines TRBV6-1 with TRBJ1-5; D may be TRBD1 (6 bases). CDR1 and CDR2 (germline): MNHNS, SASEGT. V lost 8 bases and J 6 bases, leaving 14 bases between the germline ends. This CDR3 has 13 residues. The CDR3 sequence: CASGTGFGQPQHF. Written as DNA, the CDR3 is TGTGCCAGCGGAACAGGGTTCGGTCAGCCCCAGCATTTT.

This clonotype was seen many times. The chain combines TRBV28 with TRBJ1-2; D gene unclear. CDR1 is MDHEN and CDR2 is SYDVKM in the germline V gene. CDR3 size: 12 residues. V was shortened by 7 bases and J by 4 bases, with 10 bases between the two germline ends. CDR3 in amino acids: CASMSSTYGYTF. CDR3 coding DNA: TGTGCCAGCATGAGCAGTACCTATGGCTACACCTTC.

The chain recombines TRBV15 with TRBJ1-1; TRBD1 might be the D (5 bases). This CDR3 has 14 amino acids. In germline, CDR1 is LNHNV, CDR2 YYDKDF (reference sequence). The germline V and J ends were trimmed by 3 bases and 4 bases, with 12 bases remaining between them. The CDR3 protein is CATSSPGGGTEAFF. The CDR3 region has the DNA TGTGCCACCAGCAGTCCCGGGGGTGGCACTGAAGCTTTCTTT. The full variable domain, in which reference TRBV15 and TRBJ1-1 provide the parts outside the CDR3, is DAMVIQNPRYQVTQFGKPVTLSCSQTLNHNVMYWYQQKSSQAPKLLFHYYDKDFNNEADTPDNFQSRRPNTSFCFLDIRSPGLGDTAMYLCATSSPGGGTEAFFGQGTRLTVV.

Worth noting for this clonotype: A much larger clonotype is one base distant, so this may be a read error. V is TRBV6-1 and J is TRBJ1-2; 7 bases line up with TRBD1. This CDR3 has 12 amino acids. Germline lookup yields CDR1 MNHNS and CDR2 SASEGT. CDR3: CASRTGSYGHTF. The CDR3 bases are TGTGCCAGCAGGACAGGGTCGTATGGCCACACCTTC.

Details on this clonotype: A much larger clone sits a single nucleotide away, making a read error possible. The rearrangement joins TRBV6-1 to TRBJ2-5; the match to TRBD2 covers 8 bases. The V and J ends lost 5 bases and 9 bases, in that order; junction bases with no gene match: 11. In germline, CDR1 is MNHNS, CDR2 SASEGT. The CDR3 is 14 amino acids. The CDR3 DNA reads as TGTGCCAGCAGTCCGGGGGGGGGGCATGAGGCCCAGTACTTC. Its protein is CASSPGGGHEAQYF.

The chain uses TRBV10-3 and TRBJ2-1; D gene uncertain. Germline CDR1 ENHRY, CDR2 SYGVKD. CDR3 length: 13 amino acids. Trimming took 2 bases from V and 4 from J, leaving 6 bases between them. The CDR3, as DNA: TGTGCCATCAGTGAGAACGGTTACAATGAGCAGTTCTTC. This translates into CAISENGYNEQFF.

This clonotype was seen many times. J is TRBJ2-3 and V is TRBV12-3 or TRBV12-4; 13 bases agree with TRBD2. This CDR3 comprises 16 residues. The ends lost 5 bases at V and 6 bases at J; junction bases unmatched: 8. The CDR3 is CASSPLAGGPGDTQYF. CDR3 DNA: TGTGCCAGCAGTCCACTAGCGGGAGGGCCAGGGGATACGCAGTATTTT.

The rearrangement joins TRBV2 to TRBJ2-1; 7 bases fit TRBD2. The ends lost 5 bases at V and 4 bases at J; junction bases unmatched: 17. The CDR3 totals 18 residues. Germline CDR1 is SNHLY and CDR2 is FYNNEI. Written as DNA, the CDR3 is TGTGCCAGCAGTTACGTAATACAGGCGACTAGCAGTTACAATGAGCAGTTCTTC. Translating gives CASSYVIQATSSYNEQFF.

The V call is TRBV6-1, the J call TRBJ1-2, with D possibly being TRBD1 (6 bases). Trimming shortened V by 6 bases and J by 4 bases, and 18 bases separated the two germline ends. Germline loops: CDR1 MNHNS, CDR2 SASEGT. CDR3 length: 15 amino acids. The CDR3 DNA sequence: TGTGCCAGCAGCCCCTCCACAGGGACTGCCTATGGCTACACCTTC. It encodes CASSPSTGTAYGYTF.

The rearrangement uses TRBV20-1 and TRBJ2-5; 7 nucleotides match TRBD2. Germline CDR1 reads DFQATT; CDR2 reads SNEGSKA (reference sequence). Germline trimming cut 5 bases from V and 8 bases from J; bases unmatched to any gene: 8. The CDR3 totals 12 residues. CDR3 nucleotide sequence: TGCAGTGCTCAGCGGGGACCGGAAACCCAGTACTTC. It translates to CSAQRGPETQYF.

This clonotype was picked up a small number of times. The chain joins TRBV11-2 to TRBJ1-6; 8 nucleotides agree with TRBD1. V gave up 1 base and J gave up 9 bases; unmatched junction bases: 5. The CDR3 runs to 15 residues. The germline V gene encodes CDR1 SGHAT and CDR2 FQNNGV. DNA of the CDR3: TGTGCCAGCAGCTTAGCGGCAGGGGGCGGTTCACCCCTCCACTTT. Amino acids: CASSLAAGGGSPLHF.

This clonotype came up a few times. This CDR3 is CSADRAQETQYF. CDR3 DNA sequence: TGCAGCGCCGACAGAGCCCAAGAGACCCAGTACTTC. The chain has TRBV29-1 and TRBJ2-5; TRBD1 might be the D (5 bases). V lost 7 bases and J lost 1, with 10 bases in between. Germline CDR1 reads SQVTM; CDR2 reads ANQGSEA. CDR3 length: 12 amino acids. The complete variable domain, with remaining parts taken from reference TRBV29-1 and TRBJ2-5, reads SAVISQKPSRDICQRGTSLTIQCQVDSQVTMMFWYRQQPGQSLTLIATANQGSEATYESGFVIDKFPISRPNLTFSTLTVSNMSPEDSSIYLCSADRAQETQYFGPGTRLLVL.

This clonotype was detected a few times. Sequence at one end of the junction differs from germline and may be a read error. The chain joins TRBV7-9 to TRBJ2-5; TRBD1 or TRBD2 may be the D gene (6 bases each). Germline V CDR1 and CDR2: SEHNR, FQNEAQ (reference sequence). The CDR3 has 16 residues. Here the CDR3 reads CASSLTGAGPQGTQYF. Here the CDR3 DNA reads TGTGCCAGCAGCCTTACGGGGGCGGGTCCCCAAGGGACCCAGTACTTC.

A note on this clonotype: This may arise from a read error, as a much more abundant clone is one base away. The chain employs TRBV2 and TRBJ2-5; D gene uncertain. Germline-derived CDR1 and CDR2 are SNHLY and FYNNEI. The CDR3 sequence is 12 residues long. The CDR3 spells CASSESEETRYF. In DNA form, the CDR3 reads TGTGCCAGCAGTGAAAGTGAGGAGACCCGGTACTTC.

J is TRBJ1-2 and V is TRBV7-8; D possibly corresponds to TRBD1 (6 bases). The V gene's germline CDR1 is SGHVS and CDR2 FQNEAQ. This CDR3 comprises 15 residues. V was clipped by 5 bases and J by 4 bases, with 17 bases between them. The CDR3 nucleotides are TGTGCCAGCAGCCCCGGGGGGCAGGGGAGCTATGGCTACACCTTC. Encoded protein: CASSPGGQGSYGYTF.

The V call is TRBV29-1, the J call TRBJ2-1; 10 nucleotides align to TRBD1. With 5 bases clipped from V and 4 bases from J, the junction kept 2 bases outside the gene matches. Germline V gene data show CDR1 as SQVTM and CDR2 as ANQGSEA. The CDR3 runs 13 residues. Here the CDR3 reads CSVKGQGYNEQFF. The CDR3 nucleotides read TGCAGCGTTAAGGGACAGGGGTACAATGAGCAGTTCTTC.

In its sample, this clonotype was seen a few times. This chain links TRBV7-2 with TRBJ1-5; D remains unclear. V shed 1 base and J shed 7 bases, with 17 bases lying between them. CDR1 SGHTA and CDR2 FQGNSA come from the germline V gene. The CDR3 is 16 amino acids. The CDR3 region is CASSLGRADWGQPQHF. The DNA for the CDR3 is TGTGCCAGCAGCTTAGGGCGGGCCGATTGGGGACAGCCCCAGCATTTT.

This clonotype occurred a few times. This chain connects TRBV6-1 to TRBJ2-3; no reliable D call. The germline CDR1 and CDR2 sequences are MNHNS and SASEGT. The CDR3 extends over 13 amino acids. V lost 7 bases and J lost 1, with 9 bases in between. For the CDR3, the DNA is TGTGCCAGCATAATAGAGGGCACAGATACGCAGTATTTT. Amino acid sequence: CASIIEGTDTQYF.

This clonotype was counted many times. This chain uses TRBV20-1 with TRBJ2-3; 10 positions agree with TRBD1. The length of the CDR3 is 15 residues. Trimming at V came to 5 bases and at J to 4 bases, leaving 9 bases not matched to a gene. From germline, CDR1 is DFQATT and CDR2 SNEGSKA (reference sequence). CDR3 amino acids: CSASKTGGVPDTQYF. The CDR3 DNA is TGCAGTGCTTCAAAGACAGGGGGCGTCCCAGATACGCAGTATTTT.